This record looks at one T cell receptor beta chain sequence and its context. Assay used: immunoSEQ multiplex PCR; TCRdb lists only in-frame clones, some missing. This table has around 260,000 clones, around 87% appearing once. Followed over time, Seattle patients had been enrolled while infection was active. This record comes from a study of blood T cell repertoires in COVID-19. Germline V gene data show CDR1 as MDHEN and CDR2 as SYDVKM. Trimming cost V 7 bases and J 8 bases, with 11 bases left between them. The CDR3 contains 11 residues. The V gene is TRBV28, the J gene TRBJ1-1; D call uncertain. The sequence derives from a woman aged 60-70 years with COVID-19, enrolled during active disease. The sequenced material came from peripheral blood. This CDR3 is CASTLGREAFF. The DNA of the CDR3 is TGTGCCAGCACTCTCGGGAGGGAAGCTTTCTTT.